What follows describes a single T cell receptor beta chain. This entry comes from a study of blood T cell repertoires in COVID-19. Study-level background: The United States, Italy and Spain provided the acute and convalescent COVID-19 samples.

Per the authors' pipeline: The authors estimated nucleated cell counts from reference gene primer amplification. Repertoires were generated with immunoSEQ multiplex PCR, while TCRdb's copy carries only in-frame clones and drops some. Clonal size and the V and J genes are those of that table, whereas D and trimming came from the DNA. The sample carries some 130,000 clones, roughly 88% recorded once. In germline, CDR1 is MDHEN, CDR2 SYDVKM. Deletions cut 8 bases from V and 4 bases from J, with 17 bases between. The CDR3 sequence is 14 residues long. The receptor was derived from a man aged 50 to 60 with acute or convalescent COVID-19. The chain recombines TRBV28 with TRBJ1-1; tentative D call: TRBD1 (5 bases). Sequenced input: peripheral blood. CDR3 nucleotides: TGTGCCAGCTCCGCGGGGGGGTGGACCACTGAAGCTTTCTTT. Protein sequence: CASSAGGWTTEAFF. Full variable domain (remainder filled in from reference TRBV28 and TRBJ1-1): DVKVTQSSRYLVKRTGEKVFLECVQDMDHENMFWYRQDPGLGLRLIYFSYDVKMKEKGDIPEGYSVSREKKERFSLILESASTNQTSMYLCASSAGGWTTEAFFGQGTRLTVV.